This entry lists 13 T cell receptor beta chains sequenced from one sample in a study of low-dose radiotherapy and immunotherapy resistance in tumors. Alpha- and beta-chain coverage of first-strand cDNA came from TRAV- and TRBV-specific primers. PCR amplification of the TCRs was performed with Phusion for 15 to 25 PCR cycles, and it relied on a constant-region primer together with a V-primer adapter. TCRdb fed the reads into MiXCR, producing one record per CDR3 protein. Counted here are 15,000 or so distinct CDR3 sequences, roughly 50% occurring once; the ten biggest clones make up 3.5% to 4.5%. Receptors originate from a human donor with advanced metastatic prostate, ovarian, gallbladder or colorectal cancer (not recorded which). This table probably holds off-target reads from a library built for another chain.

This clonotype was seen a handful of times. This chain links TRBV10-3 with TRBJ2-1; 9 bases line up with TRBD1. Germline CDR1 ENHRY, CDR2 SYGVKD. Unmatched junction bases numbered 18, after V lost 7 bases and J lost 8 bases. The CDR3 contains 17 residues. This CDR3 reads CAITAEWQGQGIDEQFF. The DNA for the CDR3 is TGTGCCATCACGGCCGAATGGCAGGGACAGGGTATCGATGAGCAGTTCTTC.

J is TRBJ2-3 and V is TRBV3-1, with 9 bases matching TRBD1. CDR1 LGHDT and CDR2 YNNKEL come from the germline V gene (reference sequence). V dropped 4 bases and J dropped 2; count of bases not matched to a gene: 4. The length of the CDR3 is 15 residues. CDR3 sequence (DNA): TGTGCCAGCAGCCCGGGACAGGGAGTCACAGATACGCAGTATTTT. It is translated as CASSPGQGVTDTQYF.

This CDR3 reads CSAGGLAGQFYEQYF. The CDR3 coding sequence is TGCAGTGCCGGGGGACTAGCGGGGCAGTTCTACGAGCAGTACTTC. The rearrangement links TRBV20-1 to TRBJ2-7, with TRBD2 matching 13 bases. This CDR3 has 15 residues. Germline assignment: CDR1 DFQATT and CDR2 SNEGSKA (reference sequence). V shed 6 bases, J shed 3 bases, and the junction held 8 bases outside the gene matches.

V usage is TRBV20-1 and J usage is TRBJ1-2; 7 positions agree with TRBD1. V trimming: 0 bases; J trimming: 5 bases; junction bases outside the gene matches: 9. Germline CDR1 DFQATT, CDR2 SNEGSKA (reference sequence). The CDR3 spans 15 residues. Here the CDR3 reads CSARDSSKGAYGYTF. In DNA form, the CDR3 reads TGCAGTGCTAGAGATTCTTCTAAGGGGGCGTATGGCTACACCTTC.

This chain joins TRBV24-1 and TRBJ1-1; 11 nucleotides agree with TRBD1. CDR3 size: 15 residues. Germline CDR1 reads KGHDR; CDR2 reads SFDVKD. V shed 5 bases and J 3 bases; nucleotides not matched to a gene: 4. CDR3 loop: CATSVGTGGHTEAFF. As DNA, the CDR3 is TGTGCCACCAGTGTGGGGACAGGGGGTCACACTGAAGCTTTCTTT.

The CDR3 region has the DNA TGTGCCAGCAGCCCATTCGACGGATACGAGCAGTACTTC. It is translated as CASSPFDGYEQYF. The rearrangement links TRBV5-4 to TRBJ2-7; D is ambiguous. Trimming left V 4 bases short and J 4 bases short, with 12 bases between. The CDR3 totals 13 residues. Germline V gives CDR1 SGHNT, CDR2 YYREEE (reference sequence).

CDR3 residues: CASGITGNNEQFF. CDR3 in DNA: TGTGCCAGCGGTATAACGGGAAACAATGAGCAGTTCTTC. This chain joins TRBV3-1 and TRBJ2-1; D may be TRBD2 (5 bases). The CDR3 sequence is 13 residues long. V lost 8 bases to trimming and J lost 5 bases, with 13 bases between them. The germline gives CDR1 LGHDT, CDR2 YNNKEL (reference sequence).

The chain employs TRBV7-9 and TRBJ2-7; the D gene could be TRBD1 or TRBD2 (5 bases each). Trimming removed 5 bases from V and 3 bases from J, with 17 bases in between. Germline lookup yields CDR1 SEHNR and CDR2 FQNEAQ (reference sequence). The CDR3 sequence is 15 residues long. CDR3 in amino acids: CASSPSPGLHYEQYF. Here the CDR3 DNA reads TGTGCCAGCAGCCCTAGCCCAGGGCTTCACTACGAGCAGTACTTC.

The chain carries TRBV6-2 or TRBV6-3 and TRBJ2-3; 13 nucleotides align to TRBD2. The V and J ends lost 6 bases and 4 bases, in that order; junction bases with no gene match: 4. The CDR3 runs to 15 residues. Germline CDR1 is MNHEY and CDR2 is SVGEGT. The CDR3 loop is CASSGTSGASDTQYF. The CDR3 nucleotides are TGTGCCAGCAGCGGGACTAGCGGGGCCTCAGATACGCAGTATTTT.

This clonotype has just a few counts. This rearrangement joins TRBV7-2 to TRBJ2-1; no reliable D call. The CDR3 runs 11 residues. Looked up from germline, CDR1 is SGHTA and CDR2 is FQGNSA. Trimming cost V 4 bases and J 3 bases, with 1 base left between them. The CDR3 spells CASSYYNEQFF. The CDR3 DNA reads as TGTGCCAGCAGCTACTACAATGAGCAGTTCTTC.

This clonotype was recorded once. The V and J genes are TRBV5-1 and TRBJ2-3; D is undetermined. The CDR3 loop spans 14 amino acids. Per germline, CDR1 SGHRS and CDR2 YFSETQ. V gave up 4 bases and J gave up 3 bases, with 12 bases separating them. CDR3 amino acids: CASSRFAGTDTQYF. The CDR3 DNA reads TGCGCCAGCAGCCGCTTCGCCGGAACAGATACGCAGTATTTT. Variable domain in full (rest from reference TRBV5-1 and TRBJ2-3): KAGVTQTPRYLIKTRGQQVTLSCSPISGHRSVSWYQQTPGQGLQFLFEYFSETQRNKGNFPGRFSGRQFSNSRSEMNVSTLELGDSALYLCASSRFAGTDTQYFGPGTRLTVL.

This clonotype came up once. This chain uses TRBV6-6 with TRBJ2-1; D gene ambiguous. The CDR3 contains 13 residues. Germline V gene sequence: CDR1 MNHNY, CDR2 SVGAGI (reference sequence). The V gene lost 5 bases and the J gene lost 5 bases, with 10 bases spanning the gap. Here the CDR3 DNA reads TGTGCCAGCAGTCTCGCAGGAAACAATGAGCAGTTCTTC. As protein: CASSLAGNNEQFF.

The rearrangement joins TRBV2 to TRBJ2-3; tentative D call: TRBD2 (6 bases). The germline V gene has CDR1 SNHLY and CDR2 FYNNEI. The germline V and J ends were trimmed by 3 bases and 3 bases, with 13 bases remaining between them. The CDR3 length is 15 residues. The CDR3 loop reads CASSEAGTRTDTQYF. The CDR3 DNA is TGTGCCAGCAGTGAGGCGGGAACAAGGACAGATACGCAGTATTTT.